These 23 T cell receptor beta chains were sequenced from one sample in a study of shared clonotypes between healthy human individuals. Using immunoSEQ multiplex PCR, the repertoire was profiled, and TCRdb retains in-frame clones only, with some absent. The sample has roughly 2,300,000 clones, 85% to 95% seen once. The material sequenced was naive CD4+ T cells from PBMCs. As to subset: CD45RA+ positively selected. Source of these receptors: a man younger than 30 in good health. Some clones in this sample may be carry-over from other donors' samples.

V is TRBV9 and J is TRBJ1-2; D is perhaps TRBD1 (6 bases). Germline assignment: CDR1 SGDLS and CDR2 YYNGEE. CDR3 size: 13 residues. Trimming removed 7 bases at V and 4 bases at J, with 14 bases between. This CDR3 is CASLRTGLYGYTF. The CDR3 DNA is TGTGCCAGCTTACGCACAGGGCTCTATGGCTACACCTTC.

To note about this clone: The sample contains more than one DNA sequence encoding this CDR3. The J gene is TRBJ2-5, the V gene TRBV9; 8 bases are shared with TRBD1. V dropped 3 bases and J dropped 2; count of bases not matched to a gene: 3. Germline V lookup: CDR1 SGDLS, CDR2 YYNGEE. CDR3 size: 14 residues. CDR3 sequence: CASSAGTGQETQYF. DNA for the CDR3: TGTGCCAGCAGCGCCGGGACAGGACAAGAGACCCAGTACTTC.

This rearrangement joins TRBV19 to TRBJ2-7; D uncertain. Germline lookup yields CDR1 LNHDA and CDR2 SQIVND (reference sequence). CDR3 length: 15 residues. V was clipped by 5 bases and J by 5 bases, with 19 bases between them. CDR3 DNA sequence: TGTGCCAGTAGTGCCCCCGGGTCCGGTCGGAACGAGCAGTACTTC. Encoded protein: CASSAPGSGRNEQYF.

The CDR3 DNA follows: TGTGCCAGCAGTTTTATGGGACAGGGGTTCCACGAGCAGTACTTC. Protein: CASSFMGQGFHEQYF. The J gene is TRBJ2-7, the V gene TRBV28; 10 nucleotides align to TRBD1. V lost 3 bases and J lost 5; bases outside the gene matches: 7. This CDR3 is built from 15 residues. Germline CDR1 is MDHEN and CDR2 is SYDVKM. Looking up the rest from reference TRBV28 and TRBJ2-7 gives the full variable domain: DVKVTQSSRYLVKRTGEKVFLECVQDMDHENMFWYRQDPGLGLRLIYFSYDVKMKEKGDIPEGYSVSREKKERFSLILESASTNQTSMYLCASSFMGQGFHEQYFGPGTRLTVT.

This clone was found once. V is TRBV5-1 and J is TRBJ2-5; D not certain. This CDR3 spans 15 amino acids. Trimming stripped 0 bases from V and 0 bases from J, with 9 bases between. Germline lookup yields CDR1 SGHRS and CDR2 YFSETQ. In nucleotides, the CDR3 is TGCGCCAGCAGCTTGGACAGTGGGTACCAAGAGACCCAGTACTTC. This encodes CASSLDSGYQETQYF.

The chain recombines TRBV30 with TRBJ2-5, with 7 bases aligning to TRBD1. The last part of the DNA fits TRBJ2-7 better; the J call may be wrong. The germline V gene has CDR1 GTSNPN and CDR2 SVGIG (reference sequence). The CDR3 has 16 residues. CDR3 loop: CAWSAARTGISYEQYF. The CDR3 coding sequence is TGTGCCTGGAGTGCAGCCAGGACAGGCATCTCCTACGAGCAGTACTTC.

The chain has TRBV28 and TRBJ1-5; 11 bases match TRBD1. CDR1 is MDHEN, CDR2 SYDVKM, per germline. Trimming cost V 6 bases and J 7 bases; bases outside gene matches: 11. The CDR3 runs to 16 residues. DNA for the CDR3: TGTGCCAGCAGCCCGGGACAGGGGGTGGGAGGGCAGCCCCAGCATTTT. As protein: CASSPGQGVGGQPQHF.

The DNA of the CDR3 is TGTGCCAGCAGTCGGGGACTAGCGGGAGGTAGCGAGCAGTACTTC. Its protein is CASSRGLAGGSEQYF. The chain couples TRBV6-5 to TRBJ2-7; TRBD2 matches at 15 bases. This CDR3 has 15 amino acids. V was clipped by 5 bases and J by 6 bases; unmatched bases: 5. The germline gives CDR1 MNHEY, CDR2 SVGAGI.

This chain connects TRBV7-2 to TRBJ2-7; D perhaps matches TRBD1 (6 bases). From germline, CDR1 is SGHTA and CDR2 FQGNSA. V dropped 8 bases and J dropped 5 bases, with 16 bases sitting between them. The CDR3 runs to 13 residues. CDR3 sequence: CASASQGRNEQYF. CDR3 DNA sequence: TGTGCCAGCGCCAGCCAGGGGCGAAACGAGCAGTACTTC. Variable domain in full (rest from reference TRBV7-2 and TRBJ2-7): GAGVSQSPSNKVTEKGKDVELRCDPISGHTALYWYRQSLGQGLEFLIYFQGNSAPDKSGLPSDRFSAERTGGSVSTLTIQRTQQEDSAVYLCASASQGRNEQYFGPGTRLTVT.

The V call is TRBV19, the J call TRBJ2-7; perhaps TRBD2 as D (5 bases). V was shortened by 3 bases and J by 2 bases, with 14 bases between the two germline ends. CDR1 is LNHDA, CDR2 SQIVND, per germline (reference sequence). The CDR3 spans 15 residues. The CDR3 DNA reads as TGTGCCAGTAGTATGTCCAGGACTTTTCCCTACGAGCAGTACTTC. It yields the protein CASSMSRTFPYEQYF.

This chain connects TRBV7-6 to TRBJ2-2, with unresolved D. Trimming removed 3 bases from V and 2 bases from J, with 1 base in between. This CDR3 contains 12 residues. Germline V gene lookup returns CDR1 SGHVS and CDR2 FNYEAQ. CDR3 coding DNA: TGTGCCAGCAGCTTCAACACCGGGGAGCTGTTTTTT. Its protein product is CASSFNTGELFF.

The CDR3, as DNA: TGTGCCAGCAGAAAAGCGGGAGGCTACGAGCAGTACTTC. Amino acid sequence: CASRKAGGYEQYF. This chain links TRBV25-1 with TRBJ2-7; 9 bases fit TRBD2. The CDR3 totals 13 residues. Losses at the gene ends were 6 bases for V and 3 bases for J; bases not matched to a gene: 3. Germline values: CDR1 MGHDK, CDR2 SYGVNS.

The chain joins TRBV6-1 to TRBJ2-1, with 15 bases fitting TRBD2. V gave up 6 bases and J gave up 7 bases; unmatched junction bases: 4. CDR3 length equals 15 residues. Germline V gene sequence: CDR1 MNHNS, CDR2 SASEGT. The CDR3 coding sequence is TGTGCCAGCAGCCTAGGACTAGCGGGAGGGAATGAGCAGTTCTTC. Translated, it gives CASSLGLAGGNEQFF.

This clone was recorded a few times. CDR3 DNA sequence: TGTGCCTGGAGTGTTGGCCCTGGGCAGGATGAAGCTTTCTTT. Translation gives CAWSVGPGQDEAFF. The rearrangement links TRBV30 to TRBJ1-1; D gene unclear. V lost 0 bases and J lost 7, with 15 bases in between. This CDR3 contains 14 residues. Germline V CDR1 and CDR2: GTSNPN, SVGIG (reference sequence).

This chain's CDR3 is CATLRDRSYNEQFF. Here the CDR3 DNA reads TGTGCCACCTTGAGGGACAGATCCTACAATGAGCAGTTCTTC. The V and J genes are TRBV15 and TRBJ2-1; 7 bases fit TRBD1. Trimming took 8 bases from V and 1 from J; bases not matched to a gene: 5. The CDR3 runs 14 residues. Germline V gene lookup returns CDR1 LNHNV and CDR2 YYDKDF (reference sequence).

The rearrangement joins TRBV19 to TRBJ1-2, with D uncertain. V shed 1 base and J shed 3 bases, with 9 bases lying between them. The CDR3 contains 14 residues. CDR1 and CDR2 (germline): LNHDA, SQIVND (reference sequence). In DNA, the CDR3 is TGTGCCAGTAGTATAGCGGCTGGGGACTATGGCTACACCTTC. Its protein is CASSIAAGDYGYTF.

The chain is built from TRBV19 and TRBJ2-1, with TRBD2 identical over 10 bases. Losses at the gene ends were 3 bases for V and 1 base for J; bases not matched to a gene: 9. Germline CDR1 is LNHDA and CDR2 is SQIVND (reference sequence). This CDR3 comprises 18 residues. CDR3: CASSMARAGGGSYNEQFF. The CDR3 DNA is TGTGCCAGTAGTATGGCGAGAGCGGGAGGGGGTTCCTACAATGAGCAGTTCTTC.

This chain joins TRBV5-1 and TRBJ2-7; D is possibly TRBD2 (6 bases). Trimming shortened V by 6 bases and J by 0 bases, and 16 bases separated the two germline ends. The CDR3 totals 15 residues. CDR1 SGHRS and CDR2 YFSETQ come from the germline V gene. CDR3 region: CASNPAGRSSYEQYF. As DNA, the CDR3 is TGCGCCAGCAACCCGGCTGGGAGGAGCTCCTACGAGCAGTACTTC.

The chain employs TRBV6-4 and TRBJ2-7; D ambiguous. The germline CDR1 and CDR2 sequences are MRHNA and SNTAGT. CDR3 size: 13 residues. V gave up 4 bases and J gave up 6 bases, with 13 bases separating them. Here the CDR3 reads CASSASLGSEQYF. CDR3 DNA sequence: TGTGCCAGCAGTGCCTCCTTAGGCTCCGAGCAGTACTTC.

The CDR3 DNA follows: TGTGCCAGCAGTGCCGGGACAGGGTATGGCCAGCCCCAGCATTTT. It encodes CASSAGTGYGQPQHF. V is TRBV6-1 and J is TRBJ1-5, with TRBD1 matching 9 bases. CDR3 length: 15 amino acids. J lost 7 bases, V lost 4 bases, and 8 bases had no gene match. CDR1 and CDR2 from the germline V gene are MNHNS and SASEGT.

The chain links TRBV27 to TRBJ1-2, with TRBD1 identical over 7 bases. Germline lookup yields CDR1 MNHEY and CDR2 SMNVEV (reference sequence). The V gene end was trimmed by 4 bases and the J gene end by 8 bases; junction bases not matched to a gene: 7. This CDR3 region has 13 residues. The CDR3 sequence: CASSSDRVGGYTF. DNA of the CDR3: TGTGCCAGCAGTTCCGACAGGGTAGGCGGCTACACCTTC.

The chain employs TRBV28 and TRBJ1-4, with a possible D match to TRBD1 (5 bases). Between the trimmed V and J ends, which lost 3 bases and 5 bases, there was a span of 13 bases. Germline values: CDR1 MDHEN, CDR2 SYDVKM. The CDR3 consists of 15 residues. CDR3 sequence: CASSLSGTENEKLFF. The CDR3 DNA is TGTGCCAGCAGTTTGTCCGGGACGGAAAATGAAAAACTGTTTTTT.

The chain uses TRBV5-1 and TRBJ2-3; 7 nucleotides match TRBD2. Trimming removed 2 bases from V and 2 bases from J; junction bases left unmatched: 8. Germline CDR1 is SGHRS and CDR2 is YFSETQ. The CDR3 runs 16 residues. CDR3 DNA sequence: TGCGCCAGCAGCTTCTCGGCTAGCGGAAACACAGATACGCAGTATTTT. This codes for CASSFSASGNTDTQYF. The variable domain in full, with the rest retrieved from reference TRBV5-1 and TRBJ2-3, is KAGVTQTPRYLIKTRGQQVTLSCSPISGHRSVSWYQQTPGQGLQFLFEYFSETQRNKGNFPGRFSGRQFSNSRSEMNVSTLELGDSALYLCASSFSASGNTDTQYFGPGTRLTVL.